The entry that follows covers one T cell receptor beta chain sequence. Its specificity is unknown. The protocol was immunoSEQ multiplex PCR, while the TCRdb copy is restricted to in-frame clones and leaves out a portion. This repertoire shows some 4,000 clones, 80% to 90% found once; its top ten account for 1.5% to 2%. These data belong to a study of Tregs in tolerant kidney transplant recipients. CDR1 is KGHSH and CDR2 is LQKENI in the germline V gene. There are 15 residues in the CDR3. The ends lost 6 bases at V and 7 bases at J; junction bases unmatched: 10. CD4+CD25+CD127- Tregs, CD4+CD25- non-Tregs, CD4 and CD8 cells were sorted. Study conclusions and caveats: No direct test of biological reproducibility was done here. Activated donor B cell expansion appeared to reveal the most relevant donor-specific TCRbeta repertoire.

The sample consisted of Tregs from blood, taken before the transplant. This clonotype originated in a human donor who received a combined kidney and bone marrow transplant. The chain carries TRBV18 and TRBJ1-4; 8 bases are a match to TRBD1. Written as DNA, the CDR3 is TGTGCCAGCTCCCCGGGGACAGGTGCAGCTGAAAAACTGTTTTTT. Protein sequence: CASSPGTGAAEKLFF.